This is a list of T cell receptor beta chains from one sample in a study of blood T cell repertoires in COVID-19. TCRdb's copy holds only in-frame clones and misses some; the assay was immunoSEQ multiplex PCR. The sample consists of around 300,000 clones, 90% of them appearing once. Material: PBMCs or T cells enriched from blood (not recorded which). The receptors derive from a woman aged 18 to 35 with acute COVID-19. Each CDR3 is given with its conserved first and last residue. Each record gives: clone size, J gene, V gene, D gene, CDR3 protein, CDR3 DNA. A D gene is named only where the DNA matches it firmly. A row's size may be missing; if present it is once, few, many or a size class.

>.|TRBJ2-1|TRBV7-9|.
CASSPKGAGGQFF
TGTGCCAGCAGCCCGAAGGGGGCGGGAGGCCAGTTCTTC
>.|TRBJ2-7|TRBV19|TRBD2
CASSIGAGLYEQYF
TGTGCCAGTAGTATAGGAGCGGGACTCTACGAGCAGTACTTC
>.|TRBJ2-3|TRBV11-3|TRBD2
CASRLALHSTDTQYF
TGTGCCAGCAGACTAGCGCTTCACTCCACAGATACGCAGTATTTT
>.|TRBJ2-1|TRBV11-2|TRBD2
CASSLQGGLAGVNEQFF
TGTGCCAGCAGCTTACAGGGGGGACTAGCGGGAGTGAATGAGCAGTTCTTC
>.|TRBJ2-3|TRBV10-3|TRBD1
CAISDRRDRASTDTQYF
TGTGCCATCAGTGACCGGCGGGACAGGGCGTCCACAGATACGCAGTATTTT
>.|TRBJ2-7|TRBV11-1|.
CASSRNLGGAYEQYF
TGTGCCAGCAGCAGGAACTTAGGGGGAGCCTACGAGCAGTACTTC
>.|TRBJ1-5|TRBV28|TRBD1
CASSSLTGGNQPQHF
TGTGCCAGCAGTTCCTTGACAGGGGGAAATCAGCCCCAGCATTTT
>.|TRBJ2-1|TRBV4-1|TRBD2
CASSQAILREKGNEQFF
TGCGCCAGCAGCCAAGCTATCTTGCGGGAGAAAGGGAATGAGCAGTTCTTC
>.|TRBJ1-3|TRBV27|.
CASSPIQGTGNTIYF
TGTGCCAGCAGTCCGATACAGGGTACTGGAAACACCATATATTTT
>once|TRBJ2-1|TRBV15|TRBD2
CATSRDSVAGVTYNEQFF
TGTGCCACCAGCAGAGATTCCGTGGCGGGGGTCACCTACAATGAGCAGTTCTTC
>.|TRBJ2-7|TRBV19|.
CASSLQTGSTSEQYF
TGTGCCAGTAGTCTCCAGACAGGCTCAACCAGCGAGCAGTACTTC
>.|TRBJ1-1|TRBV7-9|.
CASSLGGPGEAFF
TGTGCCAGCAGCTTAGGGGGGCCCGGAGAAGCTTTCTTT
>.|TRBJ1-2|TRBV28|.
CASSRIEGYGYTF
TGTGCCAGCAGCCGGATTGAGGGCTATGGCTACACCTTC
>.|TRBJ1-1|TRBV20-1|.
CSARHGPEAFF
TGCAGTGCCCGACATGGTCCTGAAGCTTTCTTT
>.|TRBJ2-1|TRBV11-2|.
CASSLAFEQFF
TGTGCCAGCAGCTTAGCGTTTGAGCAGTTCTTC
>.|TRBJ1-2|TRBV27|TRBD1
CASSSSPGQSFYGYTF
TGTGCCAGCAGTTCTTCCCCGGGACAGTCTTTCTATGGCTACACCTTC
>.|TRBJ1-2|TRBV5-1|TRBD1
CASSLVTGDGYTF
TGCGCCAGCAGCTTGGTAACAGGGGATGGCTACACCTTC
>once|TRBJ2-2|TRBV5-1|TRBD2
CASSSSGRARTGELFF
TGCGCCAGCAGCTCTAGCGGGAGGGCCCGCACCGGGGAGCTGTTTTTT
>.|TRBJ2-3|TRBV3-1/TRBV3-2|.
CASSSRGGTDTQYF
TGTGCCAGCAGCTCCCGCGGGGGCACAGATACGCAGTATTTT
>.|TRBJ2-7|TRBV19|TRBD1
CASSAGTGSYEQYF
TGTGCCAGTAGTGCCGGGACAGGGTCCTACGAGCAGTACTTC
>.|TRBJ2-7|TRBV4-1|.
CASSQDTAGYYEQYF
TGCGCCAGCAGCCAAGATACTGCAGGTTACTACGAGCAGTACTTC
>.|TRBJ2-7|TRBV6-5|TRBD2
CASSYPGGGTEQYF
TGTGCCAGCAGTTACCCGGGGGGGGGAACGGAGCAGTACTTC
>.|TRBJ2-1|TRBV12-3/TRBV12-4|.
CASSLSESEQFF
TGTGCCAGCAGTTTATCAGAATCTGAGCAGTTCTTC
>.|TRBJ2-1|TRBV2|TRBD2
CASSVEGGSFF
TGTGCCAGCAGTGTGGAGGGAGGGTCTTTCTTC
>.|TRBJ2-7|TRBV6-5|.
CASRNPSRNSYEQYF
TGTGCCAGCAGAAACCCGAGCAGGAACTCCTACGAGCAGTACTTC
>once|TRBJ2-3|TRBV2|.
CASSEGGSGTDTQYF
TGTGCCAGCAGTGAGGGTGGTTCCGGGACAGATACGCAGTATTTT
>.|TRBJ2-1|TRBV3-1/TRBV3-2|.
CASSQARDGGIGQFF
TGTGCCAGCAGCCAAGCCCGGGATGGAGGGATCGGGCAGTTCTTC
>.|TRBJ2-5|TRBV15|.
CATSRGGSNWETQYF
TGTGCCACCAGCAGGGGTGGGAGCAATTGGGAGACCCAGTACTTC
>once|TRBJ2-3|TRBV19|.
CASSIGRGRTDTQYF
TGTGCCAGTAGTATAGGTAGGGGCCGCACAGATACGCAGTATTTT
>.|TRBJ1-4|TRBV11-2|.
CASSLERRSTNEKLFF
TGTGCCAGCAGCTTAGAGCGGCGCTCAACTAATGAAAAACTGTTTTTT
>.|TRBJ2-1|TRBV27|.
CASSSGTDMFF
TGTGCCAGCAGTTCTGGGACTGATATGTTCTTC
>once|TRBJ1-2|TRBV29-1|.
CSVCVAAGRYTF
TGCAGCGTTTGCGTCGCCGCGGGACGCTACACCTTC
>.|TRBJ1-5|TRBV10-3|.
CAISESTDTNQPQHF
TGTGCCATCAGTGAGTCTACAGACACTAATCAGCCCCAGCATTTT
>.|TRBJ1-2|TRBV11-2|.
CASSPTAGGGWNGYTF
TGTGCCAGCAGCCCGACCGCCGGGGGAGGGTGGAATGGCTACACCTTC
>.|TRBJ1-1|TRBV28|.
CASNLNARGAKVDTEAFF
TGTGCCAGCAATTTAAATGCTAGGGGTGCTAAAGTGGACACTGAAGCTTTCTTT
>.|TRBJ1-1|TRBV12-3/TRBV12-4|.
CASSPGNTEAFF
TGTGCCAGCAGCCCAGGGAACACTGAAGCTTTCTTT
>.|TRBJ2-5|TRBV28|.
CASRFRTVQETQYF
TGTGCCAGCAGGTTTAGGACTGTCCAAGAGACCCAGTACTTC
>.|TRBJ1-2|TRBV28|TRBD1
CASSYGTGGNYGYTF
TGTGCCAGCAGTTATGGGACAGGGGGTAACTATGGCTACACCTTC
>once|TRBJ1-2|TRBV5-5|TRBD1
CASRGQGRDGYTF
TGTGCCAGCAGAGGACAGGGGAGGGATGGCTACACCTTC
>.|TRBJ1-6|TRBV6-5|TRBD1
CASSTSATGDSPLHF
TGTGCCAGCAGTACATCTGCGACAGGGGATTCACCCCTCCACTTT
>once|TRBJ2-3|TRBV27|.
CASSPGLSTDTQYF
TGTGCCAGCAGTCCCGGTCTAAGCACAGATACGCAGTATTTT
>.|TRBJ1-6|TRBV28|TRBD1
CASIRDSDNSPLHF
TGTGCCAGCATCCGGGACAGTGATAATTCACCCCTCCACTTT
>.|TRBJ2-5|TRBV24-1|.
CATSDYRDTKETQYF
TGTGCCACCAGTGATTACCGGGACACAAAAGAGACCCAGTACTTC
>few|TRBJ1-1|TRBV28|TRBD1
CASSTQQGASQTEAFF
TGTGCCAGCAGTACACAACAGGGGGCGAGCCAGACTGAAGCTTTCTTT
>.|TRBJ2-7|TRBV27|.
CASGQEGEQYF
TGTGCCAGCGGCCAGGAGGGCGAGCAGTACTTC
>.|TRBJ2-3|TRBV15|TRBD2
CATSSRGPIAGPDLGVRTDTQYF
TGTGCCACCAGCAGCCGAGGGCCCATAGCGGGACCTGATCTAGGGGTTCGCACAGATACGCAGTATTTT
>.|TRBJ2-3|TRBV25-1|.
CASSPLGSTDTQYF
TGTGCCAGCAGCCCTCTGGGCAGTACAGATACGCAGTATTTT
>.|TRBJ1-4|TRBV2|.
CASNRGAGDEKLFF
TGTGCCAGCAACCGGGGGGCAGGGGATGAAAAACTGTTTTTT
>.|TRBJ2-1|TRBV30|.
CALAASSYNEQFF
TGTGCCCTGGCGGCGAGCTCCTACAATGAGCAGTTCTTC
>.|TRBJ1-1|TRBV5-4|.
CASSLWAGNTEAFF
TGTGCCAGCAGCTTGTGGGCGGGGAACACTGAAGCTTTCTTT
>.|TRBJ1-2|TRBV18|.
CASSPSTQTNYGYTF
TGTGCCAGCTCACCATCGACACAGACTAACTATGGCTACACCTTC
>.|TRBJ1-5|TRBV4-2|.
CASSQDITGPRVNQPQHF
TGTGCCAGCAGCCAGGATATCACCGGGCCCAGGGTTAATCAGCCCCAGCATTTT
>.|TRBJ1-4|TRBV2|.
CASTRSRTPTTNEKLFF
TGTGCCAGCACCAGATCGAGGACACCTACAACTAATGAAAAACTGTTTTTT
>once|TRBJ1-2|TRBV9|.
CASSPSPEGYGYTF
TGTGCCAGCAGCCCTAGTCCCGAGGGCTATGGCTACACCTTC
>.|TRBJ1-1|TRBV28|.
CASSVPGHRNTEAFF
TGTGCCAGCAGCGTACCGGGACACAGGAACACTGAAGCTTTCTTT
>.|TRBJ1-1|TRBV6-5|.
CASSSQRGEAFF
TGTGCCAGCAGTTCCCAACGCGGTGAAGCTTTCTTT
>once|TRBJ2-2|TRBV5-6|TRBD2
CASSSLMTSGRTGELFF
TGTGCCAGCAGCTCCCTCATGACTAGCGGGAGAACCGGGGAGCTGTTTTTT